This TCR beta chain was sequenced for a study of tumor-infiltrating lymphocytes in oesophageal squamous cell carcinoma. MiXCR, run by TCRdb on the PCR reads, gives a single entry per CDR3 protein. The sample gives 20,000 or so distinct CDR3 sequences, 35% to 45% of which show up once; less than 50% is in the top ten. The CDR3 sequence is 14 residues long. Germline CDR1 SGHAT, CDR2 FQDESV (reference sequence). V usage is TRBV11-1 and J usage is TRBJ2-1, with 8 bases aligning to TRBD1. The better agreement between TRBJ2-5 and the DNA end casts doubt on the J call. The source is a male donor with esophageal squamous cell carcinoma. Sequencing input: esophageal tumor tissue. CDR3 loop: CASSPSTGVETQYF. CDR3 coding DNA: TGTGCCAGCAGCCCGTCGACAGGGGTGGAGACCCAGTACTTC.